The T cell receptor (beta chain) described here comes from a study of CD8 T cells in ankylosing spondylitis. This clonotype was observed a few times. Antigen: not known. General study points: Matched ankylosing spondylitis synovial fluid reportedly showed significant enrichment of disease-linked clones. CD8+ cells made up the disease-linked clones, which were relatively rare in peripheral blood. Eight highly homologous variants formed a TCR beta motif that appeared characteristic of ankylosing spondylitis blood.

The TCR beta libraries were generated through quantitative 5'-RACE incorporating molecular barcodes. TCRdb reanalysed the 5' RACE reads using MiXCR and keeps one entry per CDR3 protein. Here the sample spans about 840,000 distinct CDR3 sequences, 10% to 15% being singletons. Trimming at V came to 5 bases and at J to 2 bases, leaving 14 bases not matched to a gene. Per germline, CDR1 MNHEY and CDR2 SVGEGT. The CDR3 spans 19 residues. This chain joins TRBV6-2 or TRBV6-3 and TRBJ2-7; 14 bases fit TRBD2. The source material was blood, either unsorted or a sorted T cell fraction (not recorded which). The sequence derives from a male donor with ankylosing spondylitis. The CDR3 nucleotides are TGTGCCAGCAGTAGCGGAGGACTAGCGGGAGGACCTCTTACCTACGAGCAGTACTTC. It encodes CASSSGGLAGGPLTYEQYF.